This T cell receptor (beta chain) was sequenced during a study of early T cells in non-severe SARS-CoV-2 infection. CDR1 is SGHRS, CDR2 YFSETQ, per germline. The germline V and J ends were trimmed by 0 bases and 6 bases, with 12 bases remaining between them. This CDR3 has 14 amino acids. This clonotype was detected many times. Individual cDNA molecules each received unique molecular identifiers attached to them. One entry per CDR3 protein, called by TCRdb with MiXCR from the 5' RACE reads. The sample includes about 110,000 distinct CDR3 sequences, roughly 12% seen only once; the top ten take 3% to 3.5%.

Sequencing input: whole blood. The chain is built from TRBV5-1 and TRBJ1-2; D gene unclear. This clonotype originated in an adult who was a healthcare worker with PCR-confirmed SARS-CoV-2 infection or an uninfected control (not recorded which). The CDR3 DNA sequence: TGCGCCAGCAGCTTGGCCGCGACCTTACATGGCTACACCTTC. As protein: CASSLAATLHGYTF.